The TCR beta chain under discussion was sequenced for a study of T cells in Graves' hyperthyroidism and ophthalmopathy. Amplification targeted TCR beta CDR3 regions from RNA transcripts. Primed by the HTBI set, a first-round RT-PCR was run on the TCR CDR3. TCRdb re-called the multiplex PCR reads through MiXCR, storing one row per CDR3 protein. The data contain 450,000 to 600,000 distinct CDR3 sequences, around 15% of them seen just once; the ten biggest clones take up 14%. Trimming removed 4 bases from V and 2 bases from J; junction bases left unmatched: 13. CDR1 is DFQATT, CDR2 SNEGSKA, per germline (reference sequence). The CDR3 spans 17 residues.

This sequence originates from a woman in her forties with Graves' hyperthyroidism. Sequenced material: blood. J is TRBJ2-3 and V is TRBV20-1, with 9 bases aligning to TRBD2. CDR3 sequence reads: CSANDRVLAGVTDTQYF. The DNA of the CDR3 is TGCAGTGCTAATGACAGGGTGTTAGCGGGAGTCACAGATACGCAGTATTTT.